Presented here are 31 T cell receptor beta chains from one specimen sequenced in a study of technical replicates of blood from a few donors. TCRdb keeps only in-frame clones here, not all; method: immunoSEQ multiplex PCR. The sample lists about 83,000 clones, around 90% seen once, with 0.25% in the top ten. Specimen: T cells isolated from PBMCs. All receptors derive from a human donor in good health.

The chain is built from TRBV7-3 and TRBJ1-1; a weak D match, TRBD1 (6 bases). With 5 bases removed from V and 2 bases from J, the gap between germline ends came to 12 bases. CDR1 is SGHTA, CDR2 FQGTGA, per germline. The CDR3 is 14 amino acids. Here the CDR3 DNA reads TGTGCCAGCAGCAGTTTACAGGGAAACACTGAAGCTTTCTTT. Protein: CASSSLQGNTEAFF.

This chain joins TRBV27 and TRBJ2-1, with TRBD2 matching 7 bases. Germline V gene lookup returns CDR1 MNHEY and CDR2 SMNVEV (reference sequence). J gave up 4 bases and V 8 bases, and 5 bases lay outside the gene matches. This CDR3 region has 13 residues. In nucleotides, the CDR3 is TGTGCCAGCTTAGGCGGGGGATACAATGAGCAGTTCTTC. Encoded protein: CASLGGGYNEQFF.

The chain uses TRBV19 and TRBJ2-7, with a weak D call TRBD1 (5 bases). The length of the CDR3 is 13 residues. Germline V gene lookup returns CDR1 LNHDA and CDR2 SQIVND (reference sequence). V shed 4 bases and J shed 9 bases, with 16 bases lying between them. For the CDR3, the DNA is TGTGCCAGTAGTACCCCGACAGCGCACGGGCAGTACTTC. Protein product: CASSTPTAHGQYF.

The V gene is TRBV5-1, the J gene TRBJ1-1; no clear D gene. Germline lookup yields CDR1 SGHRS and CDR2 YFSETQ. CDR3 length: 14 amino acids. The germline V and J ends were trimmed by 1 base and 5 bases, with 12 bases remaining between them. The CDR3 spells CASSLRSSGTEAFF. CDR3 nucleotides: TGCGCCAGCAGCTTGAGGTCAAGCGGGACTGAAGCTTTCTTT.

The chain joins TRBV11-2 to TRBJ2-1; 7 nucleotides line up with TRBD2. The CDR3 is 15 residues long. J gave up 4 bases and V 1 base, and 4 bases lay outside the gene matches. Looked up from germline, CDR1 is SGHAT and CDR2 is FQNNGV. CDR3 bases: TGTGCCAGCAGCTTAGTGCTAGCGGCATACAATGAGCAGTTCTTC. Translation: CASSLVLAAYNEQFF.

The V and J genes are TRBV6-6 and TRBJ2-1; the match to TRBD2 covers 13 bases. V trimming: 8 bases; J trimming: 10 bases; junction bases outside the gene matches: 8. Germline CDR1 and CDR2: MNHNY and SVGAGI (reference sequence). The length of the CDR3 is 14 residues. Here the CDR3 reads CASSGLAGTEEQFF. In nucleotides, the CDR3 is TGTGCCAGCTCGGGACTAGCGGGGACCGAGGAGCAGTTCTTC.

The CDR3 is CASSLRLAYEQYF. CDR3 coding DNA: TGTGCCAGCAGTCTCCGACTAGCATACGAGCAGTACTTC. The gene calls are TRBV27 and TRBJ2-7; 7 bases are a match to TRBD2. Germline values: CDR1 MNHEY, CDR2 SMNVEV (reference sequence). V trimming: 5 bases; J trimming: 4 bases; junction bases outside the gene matches: 5. This CDR3 comprises 13 residues.

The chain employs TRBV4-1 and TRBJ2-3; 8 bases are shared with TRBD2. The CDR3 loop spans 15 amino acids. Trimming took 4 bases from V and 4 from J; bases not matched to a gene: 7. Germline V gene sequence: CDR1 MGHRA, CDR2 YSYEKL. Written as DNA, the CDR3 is TGCGCCAGCAGCCCCTTCGGCGGGAGGCCAGATACGCAGTATTTT. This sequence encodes CASSPFGGRPDTQYF.

The CDR3 nucleotides are TGTGCCAGCAGCTTGGGGGCAGAAAAGAACACCGGGGAGCTGTTTTTT. Protein: CASSLGAEKNTGELFF. The genes are TRBV5-6 and TRBJ2-2; D remains unclear. CDR1 SGHDT and CDR2 YYEEEE come from the germline V gene. V was shortened by 0 bases and J by 1 base, with 10 bases between the two germline ends. The length of the CDR3 is 16 residues.

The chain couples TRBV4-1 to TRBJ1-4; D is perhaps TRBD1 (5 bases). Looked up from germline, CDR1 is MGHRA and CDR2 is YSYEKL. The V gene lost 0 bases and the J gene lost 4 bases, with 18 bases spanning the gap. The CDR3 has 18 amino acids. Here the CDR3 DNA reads TGCGCCAGCAGCCAAGAAGGGCAGGGTCAGGTTGGTAATGAAAAACTGTTTTTT. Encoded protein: CASSQEGQGQVGNEKLFF.

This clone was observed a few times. The CDR3: CASSLAGNMAFF. The CDR3 nucleotides read TGCGCCAGCAGCTTGGCAGGGAATATGGCTTTCTTT. The chain uses TRBV5-1 and TRBJ1-1; a possible D gene is TRBD1 (5 bases). Looked up from germline, CDR1 is SGHRS and CDR2 is YFSETQ. Trimming removed 0 bases at V and 11 bases at J, with 11 bases between. The CDR3 runs to 12 residues.

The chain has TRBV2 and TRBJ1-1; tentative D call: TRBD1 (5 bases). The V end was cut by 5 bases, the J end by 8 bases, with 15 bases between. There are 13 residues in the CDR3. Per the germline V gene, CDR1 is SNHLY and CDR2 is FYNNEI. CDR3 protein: CASSTAIRGEAFF. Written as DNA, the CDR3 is TGTGCCAGCAGTACAGCTATCCGGGGGGAAGCTTTCTTT.

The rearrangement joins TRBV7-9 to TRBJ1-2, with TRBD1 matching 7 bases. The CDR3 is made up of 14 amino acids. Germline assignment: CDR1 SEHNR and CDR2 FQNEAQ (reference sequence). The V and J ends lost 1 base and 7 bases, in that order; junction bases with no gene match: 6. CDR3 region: CASSLGPGQFGYTF. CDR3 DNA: TGTGCCAGCAGCTTAGGCCCGGGACAGTTTGGCTACACCTTC.

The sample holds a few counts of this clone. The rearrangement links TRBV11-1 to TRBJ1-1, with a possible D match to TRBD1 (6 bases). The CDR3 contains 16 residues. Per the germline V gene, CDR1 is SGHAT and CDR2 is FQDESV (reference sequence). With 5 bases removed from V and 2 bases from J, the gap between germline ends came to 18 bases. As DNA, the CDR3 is TGTGCCAGCAGCAAGGGGAACAGGGACCTCAACACTGAAGCTTTCTTT. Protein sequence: CASSKGNRDLNTEAFF.

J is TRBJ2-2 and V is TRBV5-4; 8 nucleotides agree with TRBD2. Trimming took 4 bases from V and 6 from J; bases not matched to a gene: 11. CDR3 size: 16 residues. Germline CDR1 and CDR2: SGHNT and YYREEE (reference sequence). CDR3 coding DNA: TGTGCCAGCAGCCTAGAGCGGGAGAAAGCGGCCGGGGAGCTGTTTTTT. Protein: CASSLEREKAAGELFF.

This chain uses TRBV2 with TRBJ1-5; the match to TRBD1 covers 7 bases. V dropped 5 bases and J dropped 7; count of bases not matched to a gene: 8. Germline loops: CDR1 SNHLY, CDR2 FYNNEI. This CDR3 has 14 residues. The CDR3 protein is CASSRTGRYQPQHF. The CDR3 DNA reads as TGTGCCAGCAGTCGGACAGGAAGGTACCAGCCCCAGCATTTT.

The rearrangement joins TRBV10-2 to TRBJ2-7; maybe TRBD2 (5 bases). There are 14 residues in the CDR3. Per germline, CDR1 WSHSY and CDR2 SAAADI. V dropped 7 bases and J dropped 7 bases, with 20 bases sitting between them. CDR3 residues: CASTFRELTGEQYF. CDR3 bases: TGCGCCAGCACTTTTAGGGAACTGACGGGGGAGCAGTACTTC.

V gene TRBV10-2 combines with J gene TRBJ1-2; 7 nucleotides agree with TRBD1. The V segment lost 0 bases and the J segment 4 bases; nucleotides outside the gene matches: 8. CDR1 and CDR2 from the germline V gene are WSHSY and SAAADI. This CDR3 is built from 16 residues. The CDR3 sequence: CASSESTRGLFYGYTF. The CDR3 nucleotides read TGCGCCAGCAGTGAGTCGACGAGGGGGCTCTTCTATGGCTACACCTTC.

This chain's CDR3 is CASSHQGGVGYGYTF. CDR3 nucleotide sequence: TGTGCCAGCAGCCACCAAGGGGGGGTTGGCTATGGCTACACCTTC. The rearrangement uses TRBV14 and TRBJ1-2, with D perhaps TRBD1 (6 bases). V lost 3 bases and J lost 4, with 15 bases in between. This CDR3 has 15 residues. Germline V gene lookup returns CDR1 SGHDN and CDR2 FVKESK.

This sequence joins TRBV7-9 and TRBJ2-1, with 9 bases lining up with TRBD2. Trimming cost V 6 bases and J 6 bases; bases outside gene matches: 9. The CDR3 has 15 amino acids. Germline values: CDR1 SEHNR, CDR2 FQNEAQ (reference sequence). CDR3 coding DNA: TGTGCCAGCAGTAGGGGGCGGGAGGGCGCCAATGAGCAGTTCTTC. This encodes CASSRGREGANEQFF.

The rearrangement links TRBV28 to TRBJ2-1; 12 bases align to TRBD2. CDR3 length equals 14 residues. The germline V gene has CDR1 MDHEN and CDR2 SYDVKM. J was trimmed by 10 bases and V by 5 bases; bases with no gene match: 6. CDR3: CASSLGLAGREQFF. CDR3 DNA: TGTGCCAGCAGTCTCGGACTAGCGGGACGCGAGCAGTTCTTC. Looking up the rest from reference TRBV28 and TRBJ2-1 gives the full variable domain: DVKVTQSSRYLVKRTGEKVFLECVQDMDHENMFWYRQDPGLGLRLIYFSYDVKMKEKGDIPEGYSVSREKKERFSLILESASTNQTSMYLCASSLGLAGREQFFGPGTRLTVL.

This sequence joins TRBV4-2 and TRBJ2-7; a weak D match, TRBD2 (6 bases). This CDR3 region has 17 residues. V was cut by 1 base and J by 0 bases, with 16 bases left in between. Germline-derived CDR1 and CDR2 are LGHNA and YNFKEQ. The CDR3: CASSQGGYRLDSYEQYF. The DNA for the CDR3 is TGTGCCAGCAGCCAAGGAGGGTACAGACTAGACTCCTACGAGCAGTACTTC.

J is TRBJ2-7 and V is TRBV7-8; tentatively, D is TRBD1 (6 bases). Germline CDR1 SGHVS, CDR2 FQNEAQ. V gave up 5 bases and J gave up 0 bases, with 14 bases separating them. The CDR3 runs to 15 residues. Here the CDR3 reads CASSVRLQGSYEQYF. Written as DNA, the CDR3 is TGTGCCAGCAGCGTTCGTTTACAGGGCTCCTACGAGCAGTACTTC. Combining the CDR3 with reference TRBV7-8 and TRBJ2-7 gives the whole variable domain GAGVSQSPRYKVAKRGQDVALRCDPISGHVSLFWYQQALGQGPEFLTYFQNEAQLDKSGLPSDRFFAERPEGSVSTLKIQRTQQEDSAVYLCASSVRLQGSYEQYFGPGTRLTVT.

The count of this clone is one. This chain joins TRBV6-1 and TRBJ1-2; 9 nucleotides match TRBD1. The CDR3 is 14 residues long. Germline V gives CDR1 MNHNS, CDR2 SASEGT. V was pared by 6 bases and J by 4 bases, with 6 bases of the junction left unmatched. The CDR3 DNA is TGTGCCAGCAGCCCAGGGACAGGGACCTATGGCTACACCTTC. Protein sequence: CASSPGTGTYGYTF.

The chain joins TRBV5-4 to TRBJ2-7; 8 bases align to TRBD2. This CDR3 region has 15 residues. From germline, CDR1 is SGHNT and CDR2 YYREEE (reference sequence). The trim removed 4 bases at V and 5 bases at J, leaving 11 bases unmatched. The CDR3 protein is CASSEGGAGGDEQYF. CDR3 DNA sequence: TGTGCCAGCAGCGAGGGAGGGGCCGGGGGGGACGAGCAGTACTTC.

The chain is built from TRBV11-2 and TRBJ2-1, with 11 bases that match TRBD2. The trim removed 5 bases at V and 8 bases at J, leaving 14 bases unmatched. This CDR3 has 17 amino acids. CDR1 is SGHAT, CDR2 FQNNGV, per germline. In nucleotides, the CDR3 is TGTGCCAGCAGCGATAGCGGGAGGGCCCGGGGGGGTGATGAGCAGTTCTTC. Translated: CASSDSGRARGGDEQFF.

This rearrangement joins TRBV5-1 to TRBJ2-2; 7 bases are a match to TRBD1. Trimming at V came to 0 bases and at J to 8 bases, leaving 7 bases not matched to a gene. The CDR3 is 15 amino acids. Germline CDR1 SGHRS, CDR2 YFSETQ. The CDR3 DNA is TGCGCCAGCAGCTTGGTTGGGACAGTAGGAGGGGAGCTGTTTTTT. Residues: CASSLVGTVGGELFF.

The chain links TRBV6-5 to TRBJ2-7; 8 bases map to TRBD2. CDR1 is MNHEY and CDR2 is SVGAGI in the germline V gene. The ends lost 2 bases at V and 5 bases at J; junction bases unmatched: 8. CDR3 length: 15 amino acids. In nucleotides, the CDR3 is TGTGCCAGCAGTTACGACGGGAGGGCAGGTAACGAGCAGTACTTC. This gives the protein CASSYDGRAGNEQYF.

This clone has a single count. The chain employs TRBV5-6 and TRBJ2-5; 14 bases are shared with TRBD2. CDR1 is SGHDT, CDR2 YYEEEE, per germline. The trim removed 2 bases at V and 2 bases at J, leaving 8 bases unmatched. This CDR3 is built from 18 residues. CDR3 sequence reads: CASSLRLAGGRLQETQYF. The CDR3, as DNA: TGTGCCAGCAGCTTACGACTAGCGGGGGGGCGACTGCAAGAGACCCAGTACTTC.

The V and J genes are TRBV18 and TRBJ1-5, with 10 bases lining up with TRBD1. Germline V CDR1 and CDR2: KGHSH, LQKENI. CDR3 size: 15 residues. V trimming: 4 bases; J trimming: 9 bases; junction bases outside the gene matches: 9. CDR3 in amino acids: CASSRYGTGEWPQHF. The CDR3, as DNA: TGTGCCAGCTCACGATACGGGACAGGGGAATGGCCCCAGCATTTT.

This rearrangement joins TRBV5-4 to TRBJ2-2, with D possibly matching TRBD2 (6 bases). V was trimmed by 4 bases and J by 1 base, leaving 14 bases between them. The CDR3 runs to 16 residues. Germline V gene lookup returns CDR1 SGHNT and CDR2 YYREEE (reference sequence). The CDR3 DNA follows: TGTGCCAGCAGCCAAGGACTTAGCGGGAACACCGGGGAGCTGTTTTTT. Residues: CASSQGLSGNTGELFF.